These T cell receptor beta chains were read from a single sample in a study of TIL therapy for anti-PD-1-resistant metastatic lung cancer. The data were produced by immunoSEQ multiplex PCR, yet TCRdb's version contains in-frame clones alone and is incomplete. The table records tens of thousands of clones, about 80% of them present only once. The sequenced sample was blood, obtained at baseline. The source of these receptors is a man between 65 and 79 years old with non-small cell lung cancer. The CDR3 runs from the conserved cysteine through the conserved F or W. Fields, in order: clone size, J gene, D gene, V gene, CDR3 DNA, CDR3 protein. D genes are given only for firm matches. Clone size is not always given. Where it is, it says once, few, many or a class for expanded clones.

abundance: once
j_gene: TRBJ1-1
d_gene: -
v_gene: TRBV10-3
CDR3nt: TGTGCCATCACTGAAAGTGATTACACTGAAGCTTTCTTT
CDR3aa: CAITESDYTEAFF

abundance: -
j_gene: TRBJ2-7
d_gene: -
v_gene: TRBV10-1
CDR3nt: TGCGCCAGCAGTGACGGGACGTCCCGCTCCTACGAGCAGTACTTC
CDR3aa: CASSDGTSRSYEQYF

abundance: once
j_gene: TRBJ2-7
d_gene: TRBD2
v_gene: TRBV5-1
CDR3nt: TGCGCCAGCAGTAAATCAACTAGCGGGGGATCCTACGAGCAGTACTTC
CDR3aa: CASSKSTSGGSYEQYF

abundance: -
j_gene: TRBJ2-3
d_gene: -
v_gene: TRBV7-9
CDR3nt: TGTGCCAGCAGCTACAGGGGCACAGATACGCAGTATTTT
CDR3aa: CASSYRGTDTQYF

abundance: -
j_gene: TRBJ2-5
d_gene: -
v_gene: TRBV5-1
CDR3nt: TGCGCCAGCAGCTTGTTCGGCAGTCAAGAGACCCAGTACTTC
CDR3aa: CASSLFGSQETQYF

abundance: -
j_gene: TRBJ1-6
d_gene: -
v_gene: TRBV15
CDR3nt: TGTGCCACCAGCAGAGATCAGTATTCACCCCTCCACTTT
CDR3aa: CATSRDQYSPLHF

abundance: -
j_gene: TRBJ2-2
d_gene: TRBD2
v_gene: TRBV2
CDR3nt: TGTGCCAGCAGACTAGCGGGAGGGCCGGGCACCGGGGAGCTGTTTTTT
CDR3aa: CASRLAGGPGTGELFF

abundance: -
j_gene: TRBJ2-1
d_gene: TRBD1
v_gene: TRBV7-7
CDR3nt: TGTGCTAGCAGCTTAGAGGGGGCGGGCTACAATGAGCAGTTCTTC
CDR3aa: CASSLEGAGYNEQFF

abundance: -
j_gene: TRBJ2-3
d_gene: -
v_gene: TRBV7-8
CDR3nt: TGTGCCAGCAGCTTGGAGGTAGTGGCAGATACGCAGTATTTT
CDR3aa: CASSLEVVADTQYF

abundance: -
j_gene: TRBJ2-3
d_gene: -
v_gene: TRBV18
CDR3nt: TGTGCCAGCTCACCAGAGGATACGCAGTATTTT
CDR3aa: CASSPEDTQYF

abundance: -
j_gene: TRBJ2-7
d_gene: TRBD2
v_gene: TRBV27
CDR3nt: TGTGCCAGCAGCCCCATAGCGGGAGGGCCCCCCATTAGGCAGTACTTC
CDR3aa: CASSPIAGGPPIRQYF

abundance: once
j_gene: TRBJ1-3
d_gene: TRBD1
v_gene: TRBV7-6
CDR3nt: TGTGCCAGCAGCCCCACAGGGGGCTACTCTGGAAACACCATATATTTT
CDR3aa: CASSPTGGYSGNTIYF

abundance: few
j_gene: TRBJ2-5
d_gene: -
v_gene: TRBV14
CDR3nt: TGTGCCAGCAGCTTTAGTGAGCAAGAGACCCAGTACTTC
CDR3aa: CASSFSEQETQYF

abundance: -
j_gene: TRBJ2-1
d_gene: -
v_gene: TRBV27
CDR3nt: TGTGCCAGCAGCTCCCGGGGATGGGAGGTATACAATGAGCAGTTCTTC
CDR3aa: CASSSRGWEVYNEQFF

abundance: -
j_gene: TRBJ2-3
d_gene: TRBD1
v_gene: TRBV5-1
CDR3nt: TGCGCCAGCAGCTTGGACAGGGGGTTGTTGACAGATACGCAGTATTTT
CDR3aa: CASSLDRGLLTDTQYF

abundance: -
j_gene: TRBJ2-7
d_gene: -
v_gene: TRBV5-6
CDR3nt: TGTGCCAGCAGCTTGGATGACAGATACTACGAGCAGTACTTC
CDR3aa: CASSLDDRYYEQYF

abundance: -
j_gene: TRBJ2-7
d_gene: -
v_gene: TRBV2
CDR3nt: TGTGCCAGCAGTGACACCAGCTACGAGCAGTACTTC
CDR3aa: CASSDTSYEQYF

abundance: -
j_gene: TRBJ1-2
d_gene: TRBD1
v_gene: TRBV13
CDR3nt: TGTGCCAGCGGACGGACAGGCCCCAAAGGTGGCTACACCTTC
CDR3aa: CASGRTGPKGGYTF

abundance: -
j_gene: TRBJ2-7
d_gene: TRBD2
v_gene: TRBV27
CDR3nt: TGTGCCAGCAGCCCGGGACTATTCAGCTACGAGCAGTACTTC
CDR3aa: CASSPGLFSYEQYF

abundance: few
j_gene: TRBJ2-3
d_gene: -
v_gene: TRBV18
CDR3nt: TGTGCCAGCTCACCACCGCAGGCCCAAGATACGCAGTATTTT
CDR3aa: CASSPPQAQDTQYF

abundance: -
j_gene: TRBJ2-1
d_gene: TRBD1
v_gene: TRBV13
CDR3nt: TGTGCCAGCAGCCTGCCAGACAGGGGCCTTTCCTACAATGAGCAGTTCTTC
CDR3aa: CASSLPDRGLSYNEQFF

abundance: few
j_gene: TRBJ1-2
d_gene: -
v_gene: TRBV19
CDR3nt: TGTGCCAGTAGTATACCAAAACAGGGCTGGAGCGGCTACACCTTC
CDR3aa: CASSIPKQGWSGYTF

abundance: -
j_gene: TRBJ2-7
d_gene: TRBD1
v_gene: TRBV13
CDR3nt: TGTGCCAGCAGCTACAGGGGGCCGGCCTACGAGCAGTACTTC
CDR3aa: CASSYRGPAYEQYF

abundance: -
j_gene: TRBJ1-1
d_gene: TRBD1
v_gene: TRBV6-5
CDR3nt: TGTGCCAGCAGACCAACGGGACAGTTTGAAGCTTTCTTT
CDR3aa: CASRPTGQFEAFF